This TCR beta chain comes out of a study of CD8 T cells in ankylosing spondylitis. Study findings and constraints: What seemed typical of ankylosing spondylitis blood was a TCR beta motif built from several highly homologous variants.

In this sample, this clonotype turned up a few times. Antigen specificity is unknown. V was trimmed by 4 bases and J by 0 bases, leaving 12 bases between them. The CDR3 loop spans 14 amino acids. CDR1 is SQVTM, CDR2 ANQGSEA, per germline. MiXCR, applied by TCRdb to the 5' RACE reads, yields one record per CDR3 protein. The sample yields around 150,000 distinct CDR3 sequences, under 35% seen once. The sequencing input was synovial fluid, either unsorted or a sorted T cell fraction (not recorded which). The chain carries TRBV29-1 and TRBJ1-1; possibly TRBD1 for D (6 bases). The sequence was collected from a male donor with ankylosing spondylitis. The CDR3 DNA reads as TGCAGCGTTGTTCGTCAGGGGATGAACACTGAAGCTTTCTTT. This gives the protein CSVVRQGMNTEAFF.